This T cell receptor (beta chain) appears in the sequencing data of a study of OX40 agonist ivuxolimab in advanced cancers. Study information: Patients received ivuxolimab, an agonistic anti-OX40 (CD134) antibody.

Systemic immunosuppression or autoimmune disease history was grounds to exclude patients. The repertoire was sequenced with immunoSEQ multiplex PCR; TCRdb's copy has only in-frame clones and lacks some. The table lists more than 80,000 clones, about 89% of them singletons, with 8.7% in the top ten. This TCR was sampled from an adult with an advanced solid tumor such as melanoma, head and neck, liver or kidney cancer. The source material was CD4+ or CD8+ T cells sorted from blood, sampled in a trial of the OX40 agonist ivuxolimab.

CDR3 nucleotide sequence: TGTGCCAGCAGCTTATTAGCTAGCGGGAATCGAAATGAGCAGTTCTTC. Amino acid sequence: CASSLLASGNRNEQFF. The chain combines TRBV7-3 with TRBJ2-1; 9 positions match TRBD2. The germline gives CDR1 SGHTA, CDR2 FQGTGA. V dropped 2 bases and J dropped 7; count of bases not matched to a gene: 9. The CDR3 loop spans 16 amino acids.